Each of the 27 T cell receptor beta chains below was sequenced from the same sample in a study of T cell repertoires in aging, cancer and after chemotherapy. TCR beta rearrangements were amplified from peripheral blood genomic DNA. A mixed TRB-A/B primer pool amplified rearranged TRB by multiplex touch-down PCR. TCRdb reprocessed the multiplex PCR reads via MiXCR and lists one record per CDR3 protein. The sample contains thousands of distinct CDR3 sequences, about 29% of which appear only once. The sample consisted of blood. The receptor set was obtained from a human donor with a blood cancer. The donor label of this sample is uncertain.

V and J are TRBV29-1 and TRBJ2-7; 11 positions agree with TRBD1. V gave up 1 base and J gave up 7 bases; unmatched junction bases: 9. This CDR3 has 15 residues. Germline CDR1 and CDR2: SQVTM and ANQGSEA. CDR3 DNA: TGCAGCGTTGAAGCGCTAGCGGGACAGGGGGGAGAGCAGTACTTC. This sequence encodes CSVEALAGQGGEQYF.

The rearrangement joins TRBV5-1 to TRBJ1-1; 12 bases are a match to TRBD1. Trimming at V came to 4 bases and at J to 4 bases, leaving 5 bases not matched to a gene. The CDR3 consists of 15 residues. Germline CDR1 SGHRS, CDR2 YFSETQ. In nucleotides, the CDR3 is TGCGCCAGCAGCCGGCAGGGACAGGGGGCCACTGAAGCTTTCTTT. It encodes CASSRQGQGATEAFF.

In the case of this clonotype: At one end the junction does not follow the germline gene, possibly because of a read error. The chain links TRBV5-6 to TRBJ1-2, with 9 bases lining up with TRBD1. The CDR3 length is 15 residues. CDR1 SGHDT and CDR2 YYEEEE come from the germline V gene. The CDR3 coding sequence is TGCGCCAGCAGCAGCCCGGGACAGGGTGGCTATGGCTACACCTTC. Translation gives CASSSPGQGGYGYTF.

This clonotype was found many times. This chain uses TRBV11-1 with TRBJ2-5; D unresolved. CDR1 is SGHAT, CDR2 FQDESV, per germline (reference sequence). The V end lost 5 bases, the J end lost 2 bases, and 9 bases lay between the germline ends. There are 13 residues in the CDR3. In nucleotides, the CDR3 is TGTGCCAGCAGCCTTAGACGGCAAGAGACCCAGTACTTC. The encoded protein is CASSLRRQETQYF.

This chain uses TRBV6-5 with TRBJ2-7; unclear D gene. The ends were cut back, 2 bases at V and 5 bases at J, with 13 bases in the middle. The CDR3 runs 14 residues. Germline CDR1 is MNHEY and CDR2 is SVGAGI. CDR3 sequence reads: CASSYIPAGNEQYF. The CDR3, as DNA: TGTGCCAGCAGTTACATACCCGCTGGTAACGAGCAGTACTTC.

CDR3 sequence: CASTRGYSTDTQYF. The CDR3 nucleotides read TGTGCCAGCACACGGGGTTATAGCACAGATACGCAGTATTTT. The chain is built from TRBV6-5 and TRBJ2-3; the D gene is possibly TRBD2 (5 bases). The CDR3 spans 14 residues. CDR1 is MNHEY and CDR2 is SVGAGI in the germline V gene. V lost 7 bases and J lost 0, with 11 bases in between.

The chain carries TRBV6-5 and TRBJ2-1, with TRBD1 identical over 7 bases. The ends lost 1 base at V and 8 bases at J; junction bases unmatched: 5. The length of the CDR3 is 14 residues. Germline CDR1 is MNHEY and CDR2 is SVGAGI. CDR3 loop: CASSYLGTDHEQFF. CDR3 in DNA: TGTGCCAGCAGTTACTTAGGGACAGATCATGAGCAGTTCTTC.

In its sample, this clonotype was seen a few times. This chain uses TRBV12-3 or TRBV12-4 with TRBJ1-1; D call uncertain. Between the trimmed V and J ends, which lost 5 bases and 9 bases, there was a span of 13 bases. The length of the CDR3 is 12 residues. CDR3 sequence (DNA): TGTGCCAGCAGTCTTTGGGAGGGCCAAGCTTTCTTT. The encoded protein is CASSLWEGQAFF.

This clonotype was observed once. The V gene is TRBV20-1, the J gene TRBJ2-1; D possibly corresponds to TRBD1 (5 bases). Deletions cut 3 bases from V and 7 bases from J, with 25 bases between. Germline CDR1 DFQATT, CDR2 SNEGSKA (reference sequence). The CDR3 loop spans 17 amino acids. CDR3 DNA: TGCAGTGCTAGTGTGGCTAGTGGATCGTACAGGAGAAATGAGCAGTTCTTC. It translates to CSASVASGSYRRNEQFF.

This clonotype qualifies as medium-sized. The V gene is TRBV27, the J gene TRBJ2-2; the D gene is possibly TRBD1 (7 bases). Per germline, CDR1 MNHEY and CDR2 SMNVEV (reference sequence). CDR3 length: 13 residues. The V end was cut by 8 bases, the J end by 4 bases, with 11 bases between. The CDR3 protein is CASAGQSTGELFF. DNA of the CDR3: TGTGCCAGCGCGGGACAGTCCACCGGGGAGCTGTTTTTT.

In this sample, this clonotype turned up a few times. The rearrangement uses TRBV12-3 or TRBV12-4 and TRBJ2-7; D is perhaps TRBD1 (6 bases). Trimming took off 4 bases at V and 0 bases at J, with 10 bases between the two ends. The CDR3 is 14 residues long. The CDR3 loop is CASSWTAHSYEQYF. The CDR3 region has the DNA TGTGCCAGCAGTTGGACAGCCCACTCCTACGAGCAGTACTTC.

This clonotype turned up a few times. The V call is TRBV6-5, the J call TRBJ1-2, with D possibly matching TRBD1 (6 bases). This CDR3 comprises 15 residues. Trimming removed 0 bases from V and 5 bases from J, with 13 bases in between. From germline, CDR1 is MNHEY and CDR2 SVGAGI. The CDR3 loop is CASSYSITGLYGYTF. CDR3 in DNA: TGTGCCAGCAGTTACTCGATAACAGGGCTATATGGCTACACCTTC.

This clonotype was counted between two and nine times. V and J are TRBV5-6 and TRBJ2-7, with a tentative D call TRBD1 (5 bases). The germline V gene has CDR1 SGHDT and CDR2 YYEEEE. With 5 bases removed from V and 3 bases from J, the gap between germline ends came to 9 bases. CDR3 length: 12 residues. The CDR3 loop is CASSFRVYEQYF. In nucleotides, the CDR3 is TGTGCCAGCAGTTTCAGGGTCTACGAGCAGTACTTC. The full variable domain, its missing parts supplied by reference TRBV5-6 and TRBJ2-7, is DAGVTQSPTHLIKTRGQQVTLRCSPKSGHDTVSWYQQALGQGPQFIFQYYEEEERQRGNFPDRFSGHQFPNYSSELNVNALLLGDSALYLCASSFRVYEQYFGPGTRLTVT.

This clonotype has a handful of counts. The J gene is TRBJ2-1, the V gene TRBV7-6; 7 bases align to TRBD1. V shed 5 bases, J shed 1 base, and the junction held 2 bases outside the gene matches. The CDR3 spans 14 residues. Germline lookup yields CDR1 SGHVS and CDR2 FNYEAQ. CDR3 residues: CASSPGQSYNEQFF. As DNA, the CDR3 is TGTGCCAGCAGCCCGGGACAGTCCTACAATGAGCAGTTCTTC. The entire variable domain, with the rest obtained from reference TRBV7-6 and TRBJ2-1, is as follows: GAGVSQSPRYKVTKRGQDVALRCDPISGHVSLYWYRQALGQGPEFLTYFNYEAQQDKSGLPNDRFSAERPEGSISTLTIQRTEQRDSAMYRCASSPGQSYNEQFFGPGTRLTVL.

The V gene is TRBV6-1, the J gene TRBJ2-7; either TRBD1 or TRBD2 may fit D (5 bases each). The CDR3 is made up of 12 amino acids. From germline, CDR1 is MNHNS and CDR2 SASEGT. V lost 1 base and J 6 bases, leaving 7 bases between the germline ends. This CDR3 reads CASSEGGTEQYF. The CDR3 coding sequence is TGTGCCAGCAGTGAAGGGGGGACCGAGCAGTACTTC.

There are many counts of this clonotype. This rearrangement joins TRBV5-4 to TRBJ2-1; 9 positions agree with TRBD2. CDR3 length: 15 amino acids. Losses at the gene ends were 4 bases for V and 5 bases for J; bases not matched to a gene: 7. The germline CDR1 and CDR2 sequences are SGHNT and YYREEE (reference sequence). CDR3 bases: TGTGCCAGCAGCCCAGCGGGGGGTAAACACAATGAGCAGTTCTTC. This encodes CASSPAGGKHNEQFF.

This clonotype showed up just a few times. V usage is TRBV12-3 or TRBV12-4 and J usage is TRBJ2-7, with TRBD2 matching 13 bases. With 6 bases clipped from V and 3 bases from J, the junction kept 2 bases outside the gene matches. The length of the CDR3 is 14 residues. This CDR3 is CASRRTSGGYEQYF. CDR3 nucleotides: TGTGCCAGCAGGCGGACTAGCGGGGGCTACGAGCAGTACTTC.

J is TRBJ2-5 and V is TRBV27; 8 nucleotides agree with TRBD2. The germline V gene encodes CDR1 MNHEY and CDR2 SMNVEV (reference sequence). This CDR3 contains 15 residues. V dropped 5 bases and J dropped 4; count of bases not matched to a gene: 9. The CDR3 is CASSNRGGAPETQYF. CDR3 in DNA: TGTGCCAGCAGTAACCGGGGGGGGGCCCCAGAGACCCAGTACTTC.

CDR3: CAISEGTGAGEQFF. CDR3 nucleotides: TGTGCCATCAGTGAGGGGACAGGGGCGGGTGAGCAGTTCTTC. This chain uses TRBV10-3 with TRBJ2-1, with 10 bases lining up with TRBD1. The germline V gene has CDR1 ENHRY and CDR2 SYGVKD. The CDR3 loop spans 14 amino acids. V was clipped by 2 bases and J by 9 bases; unmatched bases: 4.

Concerning this clonotype itself: A much larger clonotype is one base distant, so this may be a read error. The chain combines TRBV29-1 with TRBJ2-3, with D possibly matching TRBD2 (5 bases). The CDR3 is made up of 14 amino acids. Germline-derived CDR1 and CDR2 are SQVTM and ANQGSEA. V lost 6 bases and J lost 2, with 15 bases in between. CDR3 coding DNA: TGCAGCGTCCCCGGGAAGCTGATCACAGATACGCAGTATTTT. Its translation is CSVPGKLITDTQYF.

As DNA, the CDR3 is TGCGCCAGCGGACAGGACAGCAAACAAGAGACCCAGTACTTC. Translated: CASGQDSKQETQYF. The chain uses TRBV5-1 and TRBJ2-5; 7 bases are shared with TRBD1. With 7 bases clipped from V and 2 bases from J, the junction kept 8 bases outside the gene matches. The CDR3 contains 14 residues. Germline CDR1 SGHRS, CDR2 YFSETQ.

This clonotype was found a few times. The chain couples TRBV19 to TRBJ1-3, with 7 bases lining up with TRBD1. CDR1 LNHDA and CDR2 SQIVND come from the germline V gene (reference sequence). This CDR3 contains 18 residues. The junction had 20 bases not matched to a gene; V was cut back by 8 bases and J by 4 bases. The CDR3 DNA reads as TGTGCCAGTCCGTCCAAGGGGGAACAGGGGTTATTAGGAAACACCATATATTTT. It codes for CASPSKGEQGLLGNTIYF.

This clonotype is labeled as medium-sized. The rearrangement joins TRBV29-1 to TRBJ1-2, with 8 nucleotides matching TRBD1. V shed 4 bases and J 2 bases; nucleotides not matched to a gene: 3. Germline V gene lookup returns CDR1 SQVTM and CDR2 ANQGSEA. This CDR3 has 13 residues. CDR3 residues: CSVGQGLNYGYTF. Here the CDR3 DNA reads TGCAGCGTTGGACAGGGGCTGAACTATGGCTACACCTTC.

This clonotype showed up just once. V gene TRBV20-1 combines with J gene TRBJ1-1, with 8 bases lining up with TRBD1. The CDR3 length is 13 residues. Looked up from germline, CDR1 is DFQATT and CDR2 is SNEGSKA (reference sequence). The V gene end was trimmed by 6 bases and the J gene end by 1 base; junction bases not matched to a gene: 4. This CDR3 is CSAAGGENTEAFF. The DNA for the CDR3 is TGCAGTGCCGCAGGGGGCGAGAACACTGAAGCTTTCTTT.

V gene TRBV6-2 or TRBV6-3 combines with J gene TRBJ2-3; TRBD2 matches at 11 bases. After removal of 0 bases from V and 2 bases from J, the junction contained 4 bases not matched to a gene. CDR1 and CDR2 (germline): MNHEY, SVGEGT. The CDR3 sequence is 17 residues long. The CDR3 nucleotides are TGTGCCAGCAGTTACTCCCGACTAGCGGGGTTCACAGATACGCAGTATTTT. Its translation: CASSYSRLAGFTDTQYF.

V is TRBV5-1 and J is TRBJ1-6; TRBD1 agrees at 10 bases. The germline CDR1 and CDR2 sequences are SGHRS and YFSETQ. The CDR3 covers 16 residues. V was pared by 0 bases and J by 7 bases, with 4 bases of the junction left unmatched. CDR3 sequence: CASSLEGQGRNSPLHF. Here the CDR3 DNA reads TGCGCCAGCAGCTTGGAGGGACAGGGGCGGAATTCACCCCTCCACTTT.

The V call is TRBV24-1, the J call TRBJ2-1, with D unresolved. This CDR3 contains 14 residues. With 4 bases removed from V and 9 bases from J, the gap between germline ends came to 15 bases. From germline, CDR1 is KGHDR and CDR2 SFDVKD. The DNA of the CDR3 is TGTGCCACCAGTGACTCCTCCCGAAACAGTGAGCAGTTCTTC. This sequence encodes CATSDSSRNSEQFF.